This TCR beta chain was recovered during a study of radiation and T cells in renal cell carcinoma. Whole-study results and caveats: In blood, top tumor clones expanded by 2 weeks, shrinking by 4.

Profiled with immunoSEQ multiplex PCR; TCRdb holds only in-frame clones, not every one. The sample includes 150,000 or so clones, 88% of them seen just once. This clone was observed once. The antigen is not known. Described time point: baseline pretreatment blood. Treatment specified: 15 Gy SBRT to primary tumor, nephrectomy 4 weeks later. CDR3 length: 16 amino acids. The J segment lost 4 bases and the V segment lost 6 bases, leaving 11 bases of the junction unmatched. The germline V gene has CDR1 SNHLY and CDR2 FYNNEI. The sequence was collected from a woman in her 70s with renal cell carcinoma. V usage is TRBV2 and J usage is TRBJ2-1, with 8 bases aligning to TRBD2. Material: blood, obtained from a patient whose treatment included radiotherapy and nephrectomy. The CDR3 region has the DNA TGTGCCAGCAGGGGGGGAGTAGCGGGGCAGTACAATGAGCAGTTCTTC. Its translation: CASRGGVAGQYNEQFF.